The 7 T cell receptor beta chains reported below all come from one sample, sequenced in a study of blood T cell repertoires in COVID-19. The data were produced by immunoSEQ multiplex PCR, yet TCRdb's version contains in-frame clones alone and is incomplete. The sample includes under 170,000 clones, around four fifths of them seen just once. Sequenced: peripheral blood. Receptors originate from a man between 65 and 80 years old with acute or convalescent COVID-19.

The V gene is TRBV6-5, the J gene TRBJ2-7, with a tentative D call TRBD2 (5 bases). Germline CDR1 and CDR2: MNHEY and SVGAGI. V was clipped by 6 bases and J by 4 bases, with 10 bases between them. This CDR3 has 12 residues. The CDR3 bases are TGTGCCAGCAGATGGAGGAGGTACGAGCAGTACTTC. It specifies CASRWRRYEQYF.

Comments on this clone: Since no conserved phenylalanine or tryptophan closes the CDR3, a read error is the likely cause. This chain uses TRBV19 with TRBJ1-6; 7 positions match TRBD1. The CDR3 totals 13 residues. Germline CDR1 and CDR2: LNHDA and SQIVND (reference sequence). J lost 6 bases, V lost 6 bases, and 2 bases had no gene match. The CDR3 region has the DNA TGTGCCAGTAGCAACAGGGGTAATTCACCCCTCCACCTT. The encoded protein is CASSNRGNSPLHL.

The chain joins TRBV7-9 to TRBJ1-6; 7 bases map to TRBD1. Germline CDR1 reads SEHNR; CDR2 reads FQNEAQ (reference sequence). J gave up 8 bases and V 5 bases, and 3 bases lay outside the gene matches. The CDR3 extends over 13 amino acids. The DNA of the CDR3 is TGTGCCAGCAGCCCGGGGACAGATTCACCCCTCCACTTT. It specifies CASSPGTDSPLHF.

DNA for the CDR3: TGCGCCAGCAGTGAAGTGGACAGGGAAGAGACCCAGTACTTC. It yields the protein CASSEVDREETQYF. The genes are TRBV10-1 and TRBJ2-5; 8 bases match TRBD1. J lost 3 bases, V lost 3 bases, and 3 bases had no gene match. The germline CDR1 and CDR2 sequences are WNHNN and SYGVQD (reference sequence). The CDR3 is 14 residues long.

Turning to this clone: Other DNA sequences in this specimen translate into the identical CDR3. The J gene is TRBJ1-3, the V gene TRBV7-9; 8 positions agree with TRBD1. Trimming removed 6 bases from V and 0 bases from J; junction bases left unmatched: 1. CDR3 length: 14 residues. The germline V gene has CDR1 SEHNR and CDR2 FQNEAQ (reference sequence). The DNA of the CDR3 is TGTGCCAGCAGTACAGGGGGCTCTGGAAACACCATATATTTT. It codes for CASSTGGSGNTIYF.

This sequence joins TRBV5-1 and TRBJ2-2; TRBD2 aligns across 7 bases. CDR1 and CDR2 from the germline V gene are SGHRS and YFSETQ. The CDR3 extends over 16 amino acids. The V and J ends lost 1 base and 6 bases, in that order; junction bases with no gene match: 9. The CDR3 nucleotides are TGCGCCAGCAGCTTGAAGACGGGGGGTAGTCCCGGGGAGCTGTTTTTT. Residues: CASSLKTGGSPGELFF.

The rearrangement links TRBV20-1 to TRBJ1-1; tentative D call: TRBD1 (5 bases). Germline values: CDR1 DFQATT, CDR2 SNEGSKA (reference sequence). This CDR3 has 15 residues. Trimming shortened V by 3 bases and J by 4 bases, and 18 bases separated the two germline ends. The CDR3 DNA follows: TGCAGTGCTAGTCCCCCAGGGTTCCCGGGCACTGAAGCTTTCTTT. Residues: CSASPPGFPGTEAFF.